This TCR beta chain was recorded in a study of T cell changes during pregnancy in multiple sclerosis. TCRdb's copy holds only in-frame clones and misses some; the assay was immunoSEQ multiplex PCR. The sample has nearly 80,000 clones, approximately 92% seen once. In its sample, this clone was seen once. V was pared by 2 bases and J by 5 bases, with 3 bases of the junction left unmatched. The germline gives CDR1 SGHTA, CDR2 FQGNSA. The CDR3 has 13 residues. The sample in question was CD4+ T cells from peripheral blood mononuclear cells, obtained before pregnancy. The chain combines TRBV7-2 with TRBJ2-7, with 7 bases that match TRBD1. The sequence was collected from a female donor with multiple sclerosis, enrolled in a pregnancy study. The CDR3 here is CASSLQTGDEQYF. The CDR3 region has the DNA TGTGCCAGCAGCTTACAAACAGGGGACGAGCAGTACTTC.